Listed here are 29 T cell receptor beta chains from one sample, sequenced in a study of T cell repertoires in breast cancer (dated by TCRdb to 2016 to 2017). Library creation used emulsion pairing. This sample was sequenced with an Illumina MiSeq. Unpaired genes were suppressed by a second nested PCR containing blocking oligos, after which a third nested PCR added Illumina adaptors and barcodes. Through fastp at Q25 and MiXCR, TCRdb rebuilt clones from the public reads, retaining in-frame beta chains. When rows share a CDR3 protein, they turn into one entry using the most common DNA and genes. The sample yields approximately 37,000 distinct CDR3 sequences; 45% to 50% were counted once. Around three fifths of the sample is in the top ten clones. The study used an expanded emulsion RT-PCR method with primers for all TCR V genes to analyze paired alpha-beta TCRs of CD8+ T cells. The sample was CD8+ T cells. The receptors originated from a pool of human donors with breast cancer or a healthy control (not recorded which).

The chain joins TRBV12-5 to TRBJ1-6; a weak D match, TRBD1 (5 bases). V was trimmed by 7 bases and J by 5 bases, leaving 15 bases between them. Germline V gives CDR1 LGHNT, CDR2 FRNRAP. The CDR3 runs 15 residues. In nucleotides, the CDR3 is TGTGCTAGTGCTGAGGGGTCGGGGAATAATTCACCCCTCCACTTT. This gives the protein CASAEGSGNNSPLHF.

V and J are TRBV19 and TRBJ1-2; tentative D call: TRBD1 (6 bases). Trimming left V 6 bases short and J 4 bases short, with 21 bases between. CDR1 and CDR2 from the germline V gene are LNHDA and SQIVND (reference sequence). The CDR3 consists of 16 residues. The CDR3 spells CASRMDWGLLFYGYTF. As DNA, the CDR3 is TGTGCCAGTAGGATGGACTGGGGGCTCCTGTTCTATGGCTACACCTTC.

This clonotype was found a few times. The chain combines TRBV2 with TRBJ1-5; D is unclear. From germline, CDR1 is SNHLY and CDR2 FYNNEI. The CDR3 is made up of 15 amino acids. Trimming pared 3 bases from V and 0 bases from J, leaving 9 bases between. CDR3 in DNA: TGTGCCAGCAGTGATGAAGTTCTTAGCAATCAGCCCCAGCATTTT. Its translation: CASSDEVLSNQPQHF.

The rearrangement joins TRBV6-2 or TRBV6-3 to TRBJ1-2; 9 nucleotides agree with TRBD1. Germline CDR1 MNHEY, CDR2 SVGEGT. The CDR3 is made up of 17 amino acids. J was trimmed by 0 bases and V by 4 bases; bases with no gene match: 9. The CDR3 reads CASSSSNRGRANYGYTF. The CDR3 nucleotides are TGTGCCAGCAGTTCGTCCAACAGGGGGCGAGCTAACTATGGCTACACCTTC.

This chain connects TRBV2 to TRBJ2-7, with D hard to call. The CDR3 loop spans 13 amino acids. Germline V CDR1 and CDR2: SNHLY, FYNNEI. The V end was cut by 7 bases, the J end by 6 bases, with 16 bases between. The CDR3 loop reads CASKAGLLTEQYF. In DNA, the CDR3 is TGTGCCAGCAAGGCAGGCCTCCTGACCGAGCAGTACTTC. Based on the CDR3 plus reference TRBV2 and TRBJ2-7, the full variable domain is EPEVTQTPSHQVTQMGQEVILRCVPISNHLYFYWYRQILGQKVEFLVSFYNNEISEKSEIFDDQFSVERPDGSNFTLKIRSTKLEDSAMYFCASKAGLLTEQYFGPGTRLTVT.

This clonotype was seen only a few times. The J gene is TRBJ1-2, the V gene TRBV18; 10 positions agree with TRBD1. The germline CDR1 and CDR2 sequences are KGHSH and LQKENI. Trimming took 0 bases from V and 8 from J; bases not matched to a gene: 6. This CDR3 contains 15 residues. CDR3: CASSPPGTGAEGYTF. As DNA, the CDR3 is TGTGCCAGCTCACCACCCGGGACAGGGGCCGAGGGCTACACCTTC.

This clonotype has a count of ten or more. V and J are TRBV7-2 and TRBJ2-1; D is possibly TRBD2 (6 bases). Germline V lookup: CDR1 SGHTA, CDR2 FQGNSA. V was cut by 4 bases and J by 0 bases, with 7 bases left in between. CDR3 length: 14 residues. The CDR3 DNA follows: TGTGCCAGCAGCTCCGGGAGCTCCTACAATGAGCAGTTCTTC. Amino acids: CASSSGSSYNEQFF.

This clonotype was found many times. V is TRBV28 and J is TRBJ1-5, with 7 bases matching TRBD1. J was trimmed by 1 base and V by 5 bases; bases with no gene match: 5. This CDR3 has 15 amino acids. Germline-derived CDR1 and CDR2 are MDHEN and SYDVKM. CDR3 sequence reads: CASSRQGRSNQPQHF. The CDR3 DNA reads as TGTGCCAGCAGTAGACAGGGTAGGAGCAATCAGCCCCAGCATTTT.

This clonotype was picked up a small number of times. The rearrangement links TRBV6-5 to TRBJ1-3; possible D gene TRBD1, 6 bases. The CDR3 length is 15 residues. In germline, CDR1 is MNHEY, CDR2 SVGAGI. The V end was cut by 2 bases, the J end by 0 bases, with 8 bases between. The DNA for the CDR3 is TGTGCCAGCAGTTACAGGGGGGGCTCTGGAAACACCATATATTTT. It is translated as CASSYRGGSGNTIYF.

As for this clonotype: A read error may explain this, as a much larger clone is one base away. The chain employs TRBV20-1 and TRBJ2-1, with TRBD1 matching over 7 bases. The CDR3 covers 11 residues. Germline CDR1 DFQATT, CDR2 SNEGSKA (reference sequence). Trimming cost V 8 bases and J 5 bases; bases outside gene matches: 3. Here the CDR3 DNA reads TGCAGTCCTCAGGGGGACAATGAGCAGTTCTTC. It specifies CSPQGDNEQFF.

This clonotype was seen ten or more times. The chain combines TRBV20-1 with TRBJ1-3; 10 nucleotides agree with TRBD1. Germline V gene sequence: CDR1 DFQATT, CDR2 SNEGSKA (reference sequence). V lost 7 bases and J lost 1; bases outside the gene matches: 10. The CDR3 totals 16 residues. In nucleotides, the CDR3 is TGCAGTGTCCCTAGTCTGGGACAGGGGTCTGGAAACACCATATATTTT. Residues: CSVPSLGQGSGNTIYF.

This clonotype was picked up one time. The chain joins TRBV27 to TRBJ1-1, with D maybe TRBD1 (5 bases). Trimming left V 3 bases short and J 2 bases short, with 13 bases between. Per germline, CDR1 MNHEY and CDR2 SMNVEV (reference sequence). This CDR3 is built from 15 residues. The CDR3 DNA is TGTGCCAGCAGTTTGGGGGGGACCATAAACACTGAAGCTTTCTTT. Its protein product is CASSLGGTINTEAFF.

The J gene is TRBJ2-1, the V gene TRBV6-1, with TRBD2 matching over 10 bases. The trim removed 4 bases at V and 4 bases at J, leaving 4 bases unmatched. Germline V gene lookup returns CDR1 MNHNS and CDR2 SASEGT. This CDR3 region has 15 residues. CDR3 DNA: TGTGCCAGCAGTGGAGTAGCGGGGGGTTACAATGAGCAGTTCTTC. Amino acids: CASSGVAGGYNEQFF.

This clonotype has just a few counts. The genes are TRBV2 and TRBJ2-3; D is possibly TRBD1 (5 bases). Between the trimmed V and J ends, which lost 4 bases and 1 base, there was a span of 9 bases. The germline V gene has CDR1 SNHLY and CDR2 FYNNEI. CDR3 length equals 14 residues. The CDR3 sequence is CASSATGGTDTQYF. CDR3 bases: TGTGCCAGCAGTGCAACAGGCGGCACAGATACGCAGTATTTT.

The V call is TRBV2, the J call TRBJ1-1; D unclear. The V and J ends lost 6 bases and 1 base respectively, with 15 bases between them. Germline V gene lookup returns CDR1 SNHLY and CDR2 FYNNEI. The CDR3 length is 15 residues. The CDR3 is CASRVDGGGNTEAFF. The CDR3 DNA follows: TGTGCCAGCAGAGTGGACGGAGGAGGGAACACTGAAGCTTTCTTT.

Details on this clonotype: This may be a read error: a much more frequent sequence differs by one nucleotide. The J gene is TRBJ2-1, the V gene TRBV20-1; weak D call: TRBD1 (6 bases). The CDR3 loop spans 14 amino acids. Germline V gene sequence: CDR1 DFQATT, CDR2 SNEGSKA (reference sequence). V lost 2 bases, J lost 6 bases, and 14 bases lay in between. The CDR3 loop reads CSARSRGTSNEQFF. CDR3 sequence (DNA): TGCAGTGCTAGATCGAGGGGGACCTCCAATGAGCAGTTCTTC.

The V and J genes are TRBV28 and TRBJ2-7, with D unresolved. Germline-derived CDR1 and CDR2 are MDHEN and SYDVKM. The CDR3 length is 13 residues. V lost 3 bases to trimming and J lost 0 bases, with 6 bases between them. The CDR3 region has the DNA TGTGCCAGCAGTTTCCGTAGCTCCTACGAGCAGTACTTC. It is translated as CASSFRSSYEQYF.

This clonotype appeared a few times. The gene calls are TRBV4-1 and TRBJ2-5; D may correspond to TRBD1 or TRBD2 (5 bases each). V lost 8 bases and J lost 9, with 16 bases in between. From germline, CDR1 is MGHRA and CDR2 YSYEKL. CDR3 length equals 12 residues. This CDR3 is CASLDGKGAQYF. CDR3 DNA: TGCGCCAGCCTGGACGGGAAAGGGGCCCAGTACTTC.

Turning to this clonotype: At one boundary the junction diverges from the germline segment, which might be a read error. The chain joins TRBV14 to TRBJ1-1; unclear D gene. Germline V gene data show CDR1 as SGHDN and CDR2 as FVKESK. The CDR3 covers 13 residues. Here the CDR3 DNA reads TGTGCCAGCAGCCAATCACCACGCCAAGCGGCTCTCTTT. Translating it yields CASSQSPRQAALF.

The chain links TRBV7-2 to TRBJ2-1, with a possible D match to TRBD2 (6 bases). The CDR3 is 15 amino acids. V lost 1 base to trimming and J lost 1 base, with 8 bases between them. Germline values: CDR1 SGHTA, CDR2 FQGNSA. The CDR3 is CASSLDGGSYNEQFF. Written as DNA, the CDR3 is TGTGCCAGCAGCTTAGACGGGGGTTCCTACAATGAGCAGTTCTTC.

The chain couples TRBV7-2 to TRBJ1-1, with D hard to call. Germline CDR1 is SGHTA and CDR2 is FQGNSA. The CDR3 has 14 amino acids. The V gene lost 4 bases and the J gene lost 10 bases, with 19 bases spanning the gap. CDR3 in DNA: TGTGCCAGCAGCTCCCCTGAAACTCTGAGTGTAGCTTTCTTT. Translating gives CASSSPETLSVAFF.

This chain links TRBV3-1 with TRBJ2-6; D gene ambiguous. The CDR3 loop spans 12 amino acids. Germline CDR1 and CDR2: LGHDT and YNNKEL (reference sequence). Trimming took 8 bases from V and 4 from J, leaving 6 bases between them. CDR3 sequence (DNA): TGTGCCAGCCAGTACGGGGCCAACGTCCTGACTTTC. Protein: CASQYGANVLTF.

This clonotype was seen only a few times. The rearrangement links TRBV20-1 to TRBJ2-5, with 7 bases aligning to TRBD2. The CDR3 has 14 amino acids. Trimming removed 5 bases from V and 3 bases from J; junction bases left unmatched: 9. CDR1 DFQATT and CDR2 SNEGSKA come from the germline V gene (reference sequence). The CDR3 spells CSARGLAEEETQYF. The CDR3 DNA is TGCAGTGCTCGAGGGCTAGCGGAGGAAGAGACCCAGTACTTC.

This clonotype has only a few counts. The CDR3 spells CASSPGQNYGYTF. The CDR3 DNA follows: TGTGCCAGCTCACCGGGACAGAACTATGGCTACACCTTC. The rearrangement uses TRBV18 and TRBJ1-2, with 7 bases that match TRBD1. Germline V lookup: CDR1 KGHSH, CDR2 LQKENI. V trimming: 3 bases; J trimming: 2 bases; junction bases outside the gene matches: 0. This CDR3 has 13 amino acids.

This clonotype is labeled medium-sized. An end of the junction differs from the germline gene, which may be a read error. The rearrangement joins TRBV7-9 to TRBJ2-1, with 10 bases aligning to TRBD2. The CDR3 sequence is 11 residues long. Germline lookup yields CDR1 SEHNR and CDR2 FQNEAQ (reference sequence). The CDR3 spells CASSWGSGGLF. The CDR3 DNA sequence: TGTGCCAGCAGCTGGGGTAGCGGGGGGCTCTTC.

The rearrangement joins TRBV6-1 to TRBJ1-5; D is unresolved. The CDR3 is made up of 14 amino acids. From germline, CDR1 is MNHNS and CDR2 SASEGT. Trimming removed 1 base at V and 0 bases at J, with 4 bases between. The DNA for the CDR3 is TGTGCCAGCAGTGAAGGGTATAGCAATCAGCCCCAGCATTTT. This gives the protein CASSEGYSNQPQHF.

The rearrangement uses TRBV5-4 and TRBJ2-1; D uncertain. The CDR3 has 13 residues. Germline-derived CDR1 and CDR2 are SGHNT and YYREEE (reference sequence). Trimming removed 0 bases from V and 3 bases from J, with 4 bases in between. For the CDR3, the DNA is TGTGCCAGCAGCTTGGGGGGCTACAATGAGCAGTTCTTC. This gives the protein CASSLGGYNEQFF.

The genes are TRBV6-1 and TRBJ2-3, with D perhaps TRBD1 or TRBD2 (5 bases each). V lost 5 bases and J 0 bases, leaving 15 bases between the germline ends. This CDR3 region has 16 residues. Germline V lookup: CDR1 MNHNS, CDR2 SASEGT. CDR3 sequence reads: CASSLTGPWSTDTQYF. Written as DNA, the CDR3 is TGTGCCAGCAGTCTTACGGGACCGTGGAGCACAGATACGCAGTATTTT.

The sample holds a few counts of this clonotype. The chain links TRBV6-2 or TRBV6-3 to TRBJ1-3; D unclear. The CDR3 covers 16 residues. Germline CDR1 is MNHEY and CDR2 is SVGEGT. Trimming shortened V by 7 bases and J by 0 bases, and 16 bases separated the two germline ends. CDR3 DNA: TGTGCCAGCACCCAAACGGAGTACAGCTCTGGAAACACCATATATTTT. Amino acids: CASTQTEYSSGNTIYF.